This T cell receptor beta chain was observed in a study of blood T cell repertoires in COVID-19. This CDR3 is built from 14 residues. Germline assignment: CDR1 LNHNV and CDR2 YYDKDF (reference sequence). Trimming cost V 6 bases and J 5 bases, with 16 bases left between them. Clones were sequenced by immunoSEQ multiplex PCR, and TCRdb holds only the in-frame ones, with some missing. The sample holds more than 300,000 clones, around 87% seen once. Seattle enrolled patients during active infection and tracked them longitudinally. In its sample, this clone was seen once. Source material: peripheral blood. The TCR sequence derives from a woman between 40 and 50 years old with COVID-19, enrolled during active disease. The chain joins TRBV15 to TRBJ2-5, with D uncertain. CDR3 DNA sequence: TGTGCCACCAGTCCTAGAAAGGAGTGGGAGACCCAGTACTTC. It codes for CATSPRKEWETQYF.